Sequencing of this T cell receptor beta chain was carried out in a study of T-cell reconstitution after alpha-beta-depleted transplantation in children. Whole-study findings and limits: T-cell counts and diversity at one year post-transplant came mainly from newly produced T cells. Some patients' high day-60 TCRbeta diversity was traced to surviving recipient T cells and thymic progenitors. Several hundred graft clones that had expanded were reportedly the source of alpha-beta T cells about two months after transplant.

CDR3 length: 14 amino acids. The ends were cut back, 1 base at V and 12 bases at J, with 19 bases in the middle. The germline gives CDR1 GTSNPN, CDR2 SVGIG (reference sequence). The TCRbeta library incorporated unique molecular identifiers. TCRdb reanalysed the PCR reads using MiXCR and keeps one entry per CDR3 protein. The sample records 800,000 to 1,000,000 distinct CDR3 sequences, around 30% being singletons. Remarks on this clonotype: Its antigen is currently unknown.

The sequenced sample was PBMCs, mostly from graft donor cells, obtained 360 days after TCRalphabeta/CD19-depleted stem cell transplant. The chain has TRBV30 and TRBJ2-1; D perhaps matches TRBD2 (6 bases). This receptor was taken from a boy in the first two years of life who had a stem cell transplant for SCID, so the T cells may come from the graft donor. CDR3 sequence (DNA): TGTGCCTGGAGTGACGATACCGGGAGCCTGGGGCAGTTCTTC. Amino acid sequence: CAWSDDTGSLGQFF.